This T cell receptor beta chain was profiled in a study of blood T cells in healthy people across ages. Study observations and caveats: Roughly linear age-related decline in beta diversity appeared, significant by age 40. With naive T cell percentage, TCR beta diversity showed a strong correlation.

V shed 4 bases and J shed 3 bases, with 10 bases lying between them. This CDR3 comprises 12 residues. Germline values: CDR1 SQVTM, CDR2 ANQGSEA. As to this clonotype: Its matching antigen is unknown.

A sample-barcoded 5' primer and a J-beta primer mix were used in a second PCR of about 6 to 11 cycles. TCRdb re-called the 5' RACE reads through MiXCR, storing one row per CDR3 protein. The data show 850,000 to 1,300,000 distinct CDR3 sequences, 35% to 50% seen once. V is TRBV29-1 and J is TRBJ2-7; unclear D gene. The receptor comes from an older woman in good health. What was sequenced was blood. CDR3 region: CSVVQGIYEQYF. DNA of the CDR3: TGCAGCGTTGTGCAAGGGATCTACGAGCAGTACTTC.